This is a list of T cell receptor beta chains from one sample in a study of cytomegalovirus exposure and HLA in healthy donors. The protocol was immunoSEQ multiplex PCR, while the TCRdb copy is restricted to in-frame clones and leaves out a portion. The sample has about 140,000 clones; about 90% are singletons. Input material: PBMCs. The receptor set was obtained from a woman between 18 and 29 years old in good health and CMV-seropositive. Each CDR3 is given without its conserved first and last residue. Each record gives: clone size, V gene, J gene, CDR3 protein. Size tells how often a clone was seen (once, few, many) or the class of an expanded clone, and some rows leave it out.

NA	TRBV9	TRBJ1-4	ASSERDRVGGFSTYEKLF
NA	TRBV7-9	TRBJ1-3	ASSSWTGRGNTIY
NA	TRBV5-1	TRBJ2-1	ASSSSPGLAGKSSYNEQF
NA	TRBV7-8	TRBJ1-2	ASSSGQGAI
NA	TRBV5-1	TRBJ1-2	ASSLGYSYGYT
NA	TRBV5-1	TRBJ2-3	ASSLGLSSTDTQY
NA	TRBV28	TRBJ2-5	ASSSGQGSETQY
NA	TRBV10-3	TRBJ1-4	AISGETGNNEKLF
NA	TRBV5-1	TRBJ2-5	ASSLLGLAGATQETQY
NA	TRBV28	TRBJ1-2	ASSLLSNYGYT
NA	TRBV5-1	TRBJ2-1	ASSPQGASDEQF
few	TRBV19	TRBJ1-2	ASQGQAPYGYT
NA	TRBV15	TRBJ1-1	ATSRNKGASTEAF
NA	TRBV30	TRBJ1-3	AWSAGSFSGNTIY
NA	TRBV6-1	TRBJ1-6	ASRSGQGVSPLH
NA	TRBV7-9	TRBJ2-5	ASSLGLAGGSRRETQY
NA	TRBV5-1	TRBJ1-2	ASSAGAGTGSPYT
NA	TRBV7-9	TRBJ2-5	ASSLDGSLDQY
NA	TRBV5-1	TRBJ2-1	ASSPGLAGSNEQF
few	TRBV2	TRBJ1-1	ASSGQPNTEAF
NA	TRBV29-1	TRBJ1-5	SAQGQPDQPQH
NA	TRBV29-1	TRBJ2-7	SVAQGQYYEQY
NA	TRBV7-2	TRBJ1-6	ASSLGRDRGRPPLH
NA	TRBV5-1	TRBJ2-1	ASSRLAGDFSNEQF
NA	TRBV5-6	TRBJ2-3	ASSLVASGGADTQY
NA	TRBV4-1	TRBJ2-7	ASSRTGTGHYEQY
NA	TRBV6-5	TRBJ2-1	ASATSGSNGEQF
NA	TRBV27	TRBJ1-2	ASRSGTGVGGYT
NA	TRBV6-6	TRBJ1-2	ASSYPTGGINYGYT
NA	TRBV5-6	TRBJ2-3	ASSYGTEDTQY
NA	TRBV10-3	TRBJ2-7	AITEQGEISGSY
few	TRBV6-5	TRBJ1-2	ASSYSTGITYGYT
NA	TRBV7-7	TRBJ2-7	ASSPDYSYEQY
NA	TRBV28	TRBJ1-2	ASSSQGNGYT
NA	TRBV10-3	TRBJ2-5	AISGKRGAQETQY
NA	TRBV19	TRBJ1-1	ASSIRGYTEAF
few	TRBV10-2	TRBJ2-4	ASSVSQGGNIQY
NA	TRBV30	TRBJ2-5	AWSVSRVTETQY
NA	TRBV7-2	TRBJ1-6	ASSLEGQGLAPLH
NA	TRBV5-6	TRBJ2-4	ASSFRGLAKNIQY
few	TRBV5-4	TRBJ2-3	ASSSRLAPIVSTDTQY
NA	TRBV9	TRBJ1-5	ASSVSGHSNQPQH
NA	TRBV6-4	TRBJ2-1	ASRLNGRDYNEQF
NA	TRBV7-9	TRBJ1-2	ASSLARDT
NA	TRBV18	TRBJ1-2	ASSLGQNYGYT
NA	TRBV28	TRBJ2-7	ASSPTVLRGEQY
NA	TRBV4-1	TRBJ2-5	ASSQPRRGGETQY
NA	TRBV5-1	TRBJ1-1	ASSYGQGAEAF
NA	TRBV5-6	TRBJ1-1	ASSLGFGAGTEAF
NA	TRBV7-9	TRBJ1-2	ASSLVGAANYGYT